This is a list of T cell receptor beta chains from one sample in a study of shared clonotypes between healthy human individuals. Assay: immunoSEQ multiplex PCR; the TCRdb copy retains only in-frame clones and omits some. The data show 950,000 to 1,300,000 clones, around 74% seen once. The sample consisted of memory CD4+ T cells sorted from blood. These receptors all come from a young man in good health. The CDR3 runs from the conserved cysteine through the conserved F or W. Fields, in order: D gene, V gene, J gene, clone size, CDR3 DNA, CDR3 protein. D genes are given only for firm matches. Clone size is shown for a subset of rows, as once, few, many or a class of expanded clone.

d_call: -
v_call: TRBV5-4
j_call: TRBJ2-3
clone_size: -
cdr3_nt: TGTGCCAGCACCCTGGGAGAATGGGCAGATACGCAGTATTTT
cdr3_aa: CASTLGEWADTQYF

d_call: TRBD1
v_call: TRBV7-2
j_call: TRBJ2-3
clone_size: -
cdr3_nt: TGTGCCAGCAAGAGCGACAGGGTGAGCACAGATACGCAGTATTTT
cdr3_aa: CASKSDRVSTDTQYF

d_call: -
v_call: TRBV4-1
j_call: TRBJ2-1
clone_size: -
cdr3_nt: TGCGCCAGCAGCCAAGGTTCGAGGGGGTCCTACAATGAGCAGTTCTTC
cdr3_aa: CASSQGSRGSYNEQFF

d_call: TRBD1
v_call: TRBV5-8
j_call: TRBJ2-2
clone_size: -
cdr3_nt: TGTGCCAGCAGTTCCGGGACAGGGACCACCGGGGAGCTGTTTTTT
cdr3_aa: CASSSGTGTTGELFF

d_call: -
v_call: TRBV5-1
j_call: TRBJ1-2
clone_size: -
cdr3_nt: TGCGCCAGCAGCTTGGCCGGGACAAAGGATGGCTACACCTTC
cdr3_aa: CASSLAGTKDGYTF

d_call: TRBD2
v_call: TRBV11-2
j_call: TRBJ2-5
clone_size: once
cdr3_nt: TGTGCCAGCAGCTTTGGACTAGCGCCACAAGAGACCCAGTACTTC
cdr3_aa: CASSFGLAPQETQYF

d_call: -
v_call: TRBV5-1
j_call: TRBJ2-5
clone_size: -
cdr3_nt: TGCGCCAGCAGCTTGGGGGACCTAGCGAACGCCCGGGAGACCCAGTACTTC
cdr3_aa: CASSLGDLANARETQYF

d_call: TRBD2
v_call: TRBV27
j_call: TRBJ2-3
clone_size: -
cdr3_nt: TGTGCCAGCAGTCCCCTTCTGGCGGGGGGCCCAGATACGCAGTATTTT
cdr3_aa: CASSPLLAGGPDTQYF

d_call: -
v_call: TRBV7-9
j_call: TRBJ1-2
clone_size: -
cdr3_nt: TGTGCCAGCAGGTCGTCCAGTGGGCTACTCTATGGCTACACCTTC
cdr3_aa: CASRSSSGLLYGYTF

d_call: -
v_call: TRBV21-1
j_call: TRBJ2-1
clone_size: -
cdr3_nt: TGTGCCAGCAGCAATGCCTCGCGGGAGAGTGGAAGGCCTTACAATGAGCAGTTCTTC
cdr3_aa: CASSNASRESGRPYNEQFF

d_call: -
v_call: TRBV5-4
j_call: TRBJ1-4
clone_size: -
cdr3_nt: TGTGCCAGCAGCCGTCAGGGAGCCGGGGAAAAACTGTTTTTT
cdr3_aa: CASSRQGAGEKLFF

d_call: -
v_call: TRBV30
j_call: TRBJ1-5
clone_size: -
cdr3_nt: TGTGCCTGGAGTGTAAGGGGTCAGCCCCAGCATTTT
cdr3_aa: CAWSVRGQPQHF

d_call: -
v_call: TRBV18
j_call: TRBJ1-6
clone_size: few
cdr3_nt: TGTGCCAGCTCACCGTCGGTTAATTCACCCCTCCACTTT
cdr3_aa: CASSPSVNSPLHF

d_call: TRBD2
v_call: TRBV7-2
j_call: TRBJ2-1
clone_size: -
cdr3_nt: TGTGCCAGCAGCTACCCGGGACTAGAGCAGTTCTTC
cdr3_aa: CASSYPGLEQFF

d_call: -
v_call: TRBV7-2
j_call: TRBJ1-5
clone_size: once
cdr3_nt: TGTGCCAGCAGCTTACGTACAGGGCACACTCAGCCCCAGCATTTT
cdr3_aa: CASSLRTGHTQPQHF

d_call: -
v_call: TRBV5-1
j_call: TRBJ2-7
clone_size: -
cdr3_nt: TGCGCCAGCAGCCGCGGGACCCCGGGGTACGAGCAGTACTTC
cdr3_aa: CASSRGTPGYEQYF

d_call: -
v_call: TRBV9
j_call: TRBJ2-1
clone_size: -
cdr3_nt: TGTGCCAGCACCACGGATAAGCCCTCGTACAATGAGCAGTTCTTC
cdr3_aa: CASTTDKPSYNEQFF

d_call: TRBD1
v_call: TRBV5-1
j_call: TRBJ2-3
clone_size: -
cdr3_nt: TGCGCCAGCAGCTTGGGGACAGGCGACACAGATACGCAGTATTTT
cdr3_aa: CASSLGTGDTDTQYF

d_call: -
v_call: TRBV4-3
j_call: TRBJ2-3
clone_size: few
cdr3_nt: TGCGCCAGCAGCCAAGATCCCAGACAGGTGAGCACAGATACGCAGTATTTT
cdr3_aa: CASSQDPRQVSTDTQYF

d_call: -
v_call: TRBV2
j_call: TRBJ2-3
clone_size: -
cdr3_nt: TGTGCCAGCACGACGGGACGCACAGATACGCAGTATTTT
cdr3_aa: CASTTGRTDTQYF

d_call: TRBD2
v_call: TRBV4-1
j_call: TRBJ2-1
clone_size: -
cdr3_nt: TGCGCCAGCAGCCAAGAGGGGACTAGCGGGAGGTCGACCTCAAATGAGCAGTTCTTC
cdr3_aa: CASSQEGTSGRSTSNEQFF

d_call: -
v_call: TRBV4-1
j_call: TRBJ2-3
clone_size: -
cdr3_nt: TGCGCCAGCAGCCAAGGAGGACAGCCTTCAGATACGCAGTATTTT
cdr3_aa: CASSQGGQPSDTQYF

d_call: TRBD2
v_call: TRBV5-6
j_call: TRBJ2-3
clone_size: -
cdr3_nt: TGTGCCAGCAGCTTGGCGGGGGGAAGGGCAGATACGCAGTATTTT
cdr3_aa: CASSLAGGRADTQYF

d_call: TRBD2
v_call: TRBV7-2
j_call: TRBJ2-1
clone_size: once
cdr3_nt: TGTGCCAGCAGTCAGAGCGGGGGGTTTGAGCAGTTCTTC
cdr3_aa: CASSQSGGFEQFF

d_call: -
v_call: TRBV29-1
j_call: TRBJ1-1
clone_size: many
cdr3_nt: TGCAGCGTAACACAGGGGAACACTGAAGCTTTCTTT
cdr3_aa: CSVTQGNTEAFF

d_call: -
v_call: TRBV5-4
j_call: TRBJ2-1
clone_size: -
cdr3_nt: TGTGCCAGCAGCTTGTTTTCTCGGAATGAGCAGTTCTTC
cdr3_aa: CASSLFSRNEQFF

d_call: -
v_call: TRBV19
j_call: TRBJ2-5
clone_size: -
cdr3_nt: TGTGCCAGTAGTACCAGGGAGACCCAGTACTTC
cdr3_aa: CASSTRETQYF

d_call: TRBD2
v_call: TRBV29-1
j_call: TRBJ2-3
clone_size: -
cdr3_nt: TGCAGCGTTCGGACTAGCGGGGCAAGCACAGATACGCAGTATTTT
cdr3_aa: CSVRTSGASTDTQYF

d_call: -
v_call: TRBV25-1
j_call: TRBJ2-1
clone_size: -
cdr3_nt: TGTGCCAGCAGTCGAGGAGGGGGGCCCTACAATGAGCAGTTCTTC
cdr3_aa: CASSRGGGPYNEQFF

d_call: -
v_call: TRBV25-1
j_call: TRBJ2-6
clone_size: -
cdr3_nt: TGTGCCAGCGTCTCTGGGGCCAACGTCCTGACTTTC
cdr3_aa: CASVSGANVLTF

d_call: TRBD1
v_call: TRBV6-1
j_call: TRBJ2-4
clone_size: -
cdr3_nt: TGTGCCAGCAGTGGCGTTCCCTTTACTCTACAGGGGGCCAAAAACATTCAGTACTTC
cdr3_aa: CASSGVPFTLQGAKNIQYF

d_call: -
v_call: TRBV11-2
j_call: TRBJ1-1
clone_size: -
cdr3_nt: TGTGCCAGCAGCTTCCAGGGTGAAGCTTTCTTT
cdr3_aa: CASSFQGEAFF

d_call: TRBD1
v_call: TRBV6-5
j_call: TRBJ1-4
clone_size: few
cdr3_nt: TGTGCCAGCAGCCCTGGACAGGGGGGGGAAAAACTGTTTTTT
cdr3_aa: CASSPGQGGEKLFF

d_call: TRBD1
v_call: TRBV5-1
j_call: TRBJ2-3
clone_size: -
cdr3_nt: TGCGCCAGCAGCCCAGACAGGGGAACGCAGTATTTT
cdr3_aa: CASSPDRGTQYF

d_call: -
v_call: TRBV7-9
j_call: TRBJ1-1
clone_size: few
cdr3_nt: TGTGCCAGCAGCTTATTGGGGCTCGGCACTGAAGCTTTCTTT
cdr3_aa: CASSLLGLGTEAFF

d_call: TRBD1
v_call: TRBV10-2
j_call: TRBJ1-2
clone_size: -
cdr3_nt: TGCGCCAGCAGTGAAAACTTCAGGGGGCCCCGCTCCTATGGCTACACCTTC
cdr3_aa: CASSENFRGPRSYGYTF

d_call: -
v_call: TRBV5-6
j_call: TRBJ2-7
clone_size: -
cdr3_nt: TGTGCCAGCAGCTTGTTCACAGGCTCCTACGAGCAGTACTTC
cdr3_aa: CASSLFTGSYEQYF

d_call: -
v_call: TRBV25-1
j_call: TRBJ2-2
clone_size: -
cdr3_nt: TGTGCCAGCAATCGGGGAACCGGGGAGCTGTTTTTT
cdr3_aa: CASNRGTGELFF

d_call: -
v_call: TRBV5-1
j_call: TRBJ2-5
clone_size: -
cdr3_nt: TGCGCCAGCAGTCCCACACGGGGCCGAGGGGAGACCCAGTACTTC
cdr3_aa: CASSPTRGRGETQYF

d_call: TRBD2
v_call: TRBV11-2
j_call: TRBJ2-1
clone_size: few
cdr3_nt: TGTGCCAGCAGCCACCCTGCGGGGGGGCAAAATGAGCAGTTCTTC
cdr3_aa: CASSHPAGGQNEQFF

d_call: TRBD2
v_call: TRBV2
j_call: TRBJ2-3
clone_size: -
cdr3_nt: TGTGCCAGCAGGAGGACTAGCGGGCTCACAGATACGCAGTATTTT
cdr3_aa: CASRRTSGLTDTQYF

d_call: TRBD2
v_call: TRBV9
j_call: TRBJ2-1
clone_size: once
cdr3_nt: TGTGCCAGCAGTCGTAGCGCAGGACTAGCGGGAGTTGATGAGCAGTTCTTC
cdr3_aa: CASSRSAGLAGVDEQFF

d_call: -
v_call: TRBV4-1
j_call: TRBJ2-6
clone_size: -
cdr3_nt: TGCGCCAGCAGCCAAGACGCTGCAGGGGTAAGGGCCAACGTCCTGACTTTC
cdr3_aa: CASSQDAAGVRANVLTF

d_call: -
v_call: TRBV10-2
j_call: TRBJ2-3
clone_size: -
cdr3_nt: TGCGCCAGCATGCCCGCTAGCACAGATACGCAGTATTTT
cdr3_aa: CASMPASTDTQYF

d_call: TRBD1
v_call: TRBV10-3
j_call: TRBJ1-2
clone_size: -
cdr3_nt: TGTGCCATCAGTGAGTCGACAGGGCCCGACTATGGCTACACCTTC
cdr3_aa: CAISESTGPDYGYTF

d_call: -
v_call: TRBV4-2
j_call: TRBJ2-5
clone_size: -
cdr3_nt: TGTGCCAGCAGCCAAGATCCCCACGAGACCCAGTACTTC
cdr3_aa: CASSQDPHETQYF

d_call: -
v_call: TRBV11-2
j_call: TRBJ1-4
clone_size: few
cdr3_nt: TGTGCCACCTCAACGGGTGCAACTAATGAAAAACTGTTTTTT
cdr3_aa: CATSTGATNEKLFF

d_call: -
v_call: TRBV14
j_call: TRBJ2-3
clone_size: -
cdr3_nt: TGTGCCAGCAGCCTCGGAGATTCGCAGTATTTT
cdr3_aa: CASSLGDSQYF

d_call: -
v_call: TRBV28
j_call: TRBJ1-6
clone_size: -
cdr3_nt: TGTGCCAGCAGATCAGGGTTTAGGAATTCACCCCTCCACTTT
cdr3_aa: CASRSGFRNSPLHF

d_call: -
v_call: TRBV14
j_call: TRBJ2-7
clone_size: -
cdr3_nt: TGTGCCAGCAGCCAAGATTTGAAGGGTCCCTCCGAGCAGTACTTC
cdr3_aa: CASSQDLKGPSEQYF